This TCR beta chain is drawn from a study of blood T cells in healthy people across ages. Regarding the study as a whole: The diversity estimates, figures obtained from one million T cells, were considered underestimates. As age increased, TCR beta diversity per million T cells fell in a roughly linear fashion.

The CDR3 spans 13 residues. Germline V CDR1 and CDR2: SGHTA, FQGNSA. The junction had 6 bases not matched to a gene; V was cut back by 5 bases and J by 7 bases. Through a sample-barcoded 5' primer and a J-beta primer mix, a second PCR was run for about 6 to 11 cycles. CDR3-containing paired-end reads numbered at least 2.5 million in each sample. TCRdb itself ran the 5' RACE reads through MiXCR, one entry per CDR3 protein. The top ten clones hold over 10% of a sample with approximately 900,000 distinct CDR3 sequences, around 46% of them seen once. As to this clonotype: What it recognizes is unknown.

The clonotype originates from a man aged 25-45 years in good health. The sample consisted of blood. The gene calls are TRBV7-2 and TRBJ1-1; 8 bases agree with TRBD1. Here the CDR3 reads CASSQQGDLEAFF. The CDR3 DNA follows: TGTGCCAGCAGCCAACAGGGGGACCTTGAAGCTTTCTTT.